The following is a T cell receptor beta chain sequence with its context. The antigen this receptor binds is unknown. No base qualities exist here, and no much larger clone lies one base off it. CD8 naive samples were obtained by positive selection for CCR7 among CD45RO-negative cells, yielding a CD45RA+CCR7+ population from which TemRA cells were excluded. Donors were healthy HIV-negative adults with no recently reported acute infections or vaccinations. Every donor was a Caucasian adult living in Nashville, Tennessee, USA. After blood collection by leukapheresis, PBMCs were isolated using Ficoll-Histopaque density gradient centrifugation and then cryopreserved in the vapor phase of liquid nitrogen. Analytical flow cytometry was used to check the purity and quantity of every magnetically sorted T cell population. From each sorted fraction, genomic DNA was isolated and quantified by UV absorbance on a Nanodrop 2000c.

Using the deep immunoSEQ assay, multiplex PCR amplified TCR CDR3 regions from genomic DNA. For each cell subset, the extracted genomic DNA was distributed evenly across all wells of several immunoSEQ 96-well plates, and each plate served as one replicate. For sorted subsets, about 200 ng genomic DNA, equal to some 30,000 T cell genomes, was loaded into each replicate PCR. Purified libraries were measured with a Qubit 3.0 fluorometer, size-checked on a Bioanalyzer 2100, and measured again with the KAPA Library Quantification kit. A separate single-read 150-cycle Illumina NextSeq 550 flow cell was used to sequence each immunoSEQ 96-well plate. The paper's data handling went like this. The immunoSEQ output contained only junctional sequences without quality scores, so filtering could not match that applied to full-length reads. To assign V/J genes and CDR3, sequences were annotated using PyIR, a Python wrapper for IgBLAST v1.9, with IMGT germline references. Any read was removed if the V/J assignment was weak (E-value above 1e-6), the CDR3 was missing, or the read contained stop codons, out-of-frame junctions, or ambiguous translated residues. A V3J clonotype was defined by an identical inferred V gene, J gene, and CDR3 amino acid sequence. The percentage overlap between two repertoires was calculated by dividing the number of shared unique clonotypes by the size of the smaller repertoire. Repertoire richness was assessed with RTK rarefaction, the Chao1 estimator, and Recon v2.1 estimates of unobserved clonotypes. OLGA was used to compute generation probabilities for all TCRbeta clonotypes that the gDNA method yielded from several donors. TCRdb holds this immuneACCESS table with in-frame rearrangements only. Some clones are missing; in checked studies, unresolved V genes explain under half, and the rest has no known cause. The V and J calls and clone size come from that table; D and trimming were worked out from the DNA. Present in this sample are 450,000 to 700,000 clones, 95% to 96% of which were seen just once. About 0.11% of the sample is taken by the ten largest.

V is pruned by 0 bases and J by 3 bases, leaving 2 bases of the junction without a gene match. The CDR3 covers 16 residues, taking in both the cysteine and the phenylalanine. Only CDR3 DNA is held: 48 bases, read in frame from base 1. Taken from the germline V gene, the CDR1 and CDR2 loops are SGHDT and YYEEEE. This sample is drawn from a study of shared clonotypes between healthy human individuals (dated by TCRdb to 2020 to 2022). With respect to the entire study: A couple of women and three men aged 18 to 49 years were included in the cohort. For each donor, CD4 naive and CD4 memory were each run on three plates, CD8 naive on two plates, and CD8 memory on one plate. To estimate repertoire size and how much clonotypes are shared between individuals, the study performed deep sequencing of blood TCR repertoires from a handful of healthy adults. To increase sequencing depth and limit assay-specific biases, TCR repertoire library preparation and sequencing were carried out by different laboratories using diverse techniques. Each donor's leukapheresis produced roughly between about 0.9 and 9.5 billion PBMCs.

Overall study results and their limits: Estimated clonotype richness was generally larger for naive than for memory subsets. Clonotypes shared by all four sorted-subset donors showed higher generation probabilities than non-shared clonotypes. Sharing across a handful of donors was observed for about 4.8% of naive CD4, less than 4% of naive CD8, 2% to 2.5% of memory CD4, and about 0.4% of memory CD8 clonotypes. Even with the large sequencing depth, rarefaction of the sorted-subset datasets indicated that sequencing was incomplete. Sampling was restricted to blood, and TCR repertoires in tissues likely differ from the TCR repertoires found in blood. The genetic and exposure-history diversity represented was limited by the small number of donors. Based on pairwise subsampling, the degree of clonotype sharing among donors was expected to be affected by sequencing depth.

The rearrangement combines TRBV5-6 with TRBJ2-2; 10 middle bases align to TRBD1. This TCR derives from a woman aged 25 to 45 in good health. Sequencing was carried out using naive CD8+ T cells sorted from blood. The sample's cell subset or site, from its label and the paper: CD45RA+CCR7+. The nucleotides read TGTGCCAGCAGCTTGGGACAGGGGGCGCACACCGGGGAGCTGTTTTTT. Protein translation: CASSLGQGAHTGELFF.